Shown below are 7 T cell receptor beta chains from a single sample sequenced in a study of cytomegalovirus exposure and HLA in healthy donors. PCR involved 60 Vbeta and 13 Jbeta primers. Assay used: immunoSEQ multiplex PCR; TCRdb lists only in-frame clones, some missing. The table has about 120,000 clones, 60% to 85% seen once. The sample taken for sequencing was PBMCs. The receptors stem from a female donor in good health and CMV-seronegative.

The DNA of the CDR3 is TGTGCCAGCAGCCCCGACAGGAGCATCTACGAGCAGTACTTC. Its translation: CASSPDRSIYEQYF. The J gene is TRBJ2-7, the V gene TRBV7-9, with D perhaps TRBD1 (6 bases). The CDR3 covers 14 residues. Germline assignment: CDR1 SEHNR and CDR2 FQNEAQ (reference sequence). The germline V and J ends were trimmed by 5 bases and 3 bases, with 14 bases remaining between them.

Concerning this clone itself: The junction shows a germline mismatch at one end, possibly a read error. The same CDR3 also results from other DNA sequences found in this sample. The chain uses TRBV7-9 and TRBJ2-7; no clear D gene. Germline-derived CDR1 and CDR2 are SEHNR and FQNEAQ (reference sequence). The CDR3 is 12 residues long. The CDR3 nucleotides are TGCGCCAGCAGCTTACCAGGCTACGAGCAGTACTTC. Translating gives CASSLPGYEQYF.

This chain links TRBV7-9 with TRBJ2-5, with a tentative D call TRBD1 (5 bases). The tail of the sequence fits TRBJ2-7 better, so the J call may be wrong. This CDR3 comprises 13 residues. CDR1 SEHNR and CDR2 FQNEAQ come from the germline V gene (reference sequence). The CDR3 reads CASSLEAGYEQYF. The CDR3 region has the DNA TGTGCCAGCAGCTTAGAGGCAGGGTACGAGCAGTACTTC.

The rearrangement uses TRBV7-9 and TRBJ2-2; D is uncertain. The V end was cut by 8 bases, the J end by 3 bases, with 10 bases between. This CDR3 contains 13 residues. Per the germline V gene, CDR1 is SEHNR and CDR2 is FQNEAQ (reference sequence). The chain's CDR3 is CASLGPYTGELFF. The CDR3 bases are TGTGCCAGCCTTGGCCCTTACACCGGGGAGCTGTTTTTT.

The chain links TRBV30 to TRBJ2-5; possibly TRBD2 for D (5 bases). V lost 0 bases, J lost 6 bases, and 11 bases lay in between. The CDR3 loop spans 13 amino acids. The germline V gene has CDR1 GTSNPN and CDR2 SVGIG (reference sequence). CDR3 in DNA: TGTGCCTGGAGTGTTGGGAACGGGAAGACCCAGTACTTC. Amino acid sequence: CAWSVGNGKTQYF.

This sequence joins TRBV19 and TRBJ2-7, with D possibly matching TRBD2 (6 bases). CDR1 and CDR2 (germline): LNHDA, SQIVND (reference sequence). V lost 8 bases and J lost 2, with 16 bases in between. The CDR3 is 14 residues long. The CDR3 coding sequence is TGTGCCAGTCGAACCCGGGACTCAACCTACGAGCAGTACTTC. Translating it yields CASRTRDSTYEQYF.

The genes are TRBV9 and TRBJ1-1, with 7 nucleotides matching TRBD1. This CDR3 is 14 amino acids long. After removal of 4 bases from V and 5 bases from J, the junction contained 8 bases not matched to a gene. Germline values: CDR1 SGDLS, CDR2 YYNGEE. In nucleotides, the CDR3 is TGTGCCAGCAGCCCAGACAGGGCTAAAACTGAAGCTTTCTTT. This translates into CASSPDRAKTEAFF.